This T cell receptor (beta chain) was obtained from a study of Tregs in tolerant kidney transplant recipients. This CDR3 region has 17 residues. The ends lost 6 bases at V and 2 bases at J; junction bases unmatched: 9. In germline, CDR1 is SGHAT, CDR2 FQNNGV. Clones were read by immunoSEQ multiplex PCR, and TCRdb kept only the in-frame ones, dropping some. The sample records over 60,000 clones, around 83% being singletons. In the case of this clone: Its antigen is not identified.

Unstimulated Tregs (CD4+CD25+CD127-) and CD4+CD25- non-Tregs were sorted from PBMCs. Overall study findings and caveats: No direct test of biological reproducibility was done here. Tregs expanded with activated donor B cells seemed most donor-specific.

This chain links TRBV11-2 with TRBJ2-6, with 8 bases that match TRBD1. The sequencing input was CD4+ T cells from blood. This TCR derives from a human donor in good health. The CDR3 spells CASRRTGRKAGANVLTF. The CDR3 bases are TGTGCCAGCAGGAGGACAGGGAGAAAGGCTGGGGCCAACGTCCTGACTTTC.